A single sample gave rise to the 7 T cell receptor beta chains below, sequenced in a study of Ad26.COV2.S vaccination and SARS-CoV-2 variants. The repertoire was sequenced with immunoSEQ multiplex PCR; TCRdb's copy has only in-frame clones and lacks some. Here the sample spans roughly 700,000 clones, more than 70% being singletons. Treatment here: some 19 received Ad26.COV2.S at low or high dose, single or two shots; 5 received placebo; per-sample allocation not given. It was on day 63 after the first vaccine or placebo injection that samples were taken. The sample in question was peripheral blood, obtained in a trial of Ad26.COV2.S vaccine versus placebo. Receptors were obtained from a person between 18 and 65 years old who received the Ad26.COV2.S COVID-19 vaccine or a placebo.

The chain employs TRBV19 and TRBJ1-2; D remains ambiguous. Germline V gene data show CDR1 as LNHDA and CDR2 as SQIVND (reference sequence). The CDR3 is 13 amino acids. The V end lost 5 bases, the J end lost 8 bases, and 15 bases lay between the germline ends. The CDR3 here is CASSPRASGGYTF. In nucleotides, the CDR3 is TGTGCCAGTAGTCCTAGAGCCTCGGGGGGCTACACCTTC.

This chain links TRBV5-5 with TRBJ1-1; tentative D call: TRBD1 (5 bases). V lost 5 bases and J lost 0, with 17 bases in between. CDR3 length: 16 residues. CDR1 is SGHKS, CDR2 YYEKEE, per germline (reference sequence). The CDR3 nucleotides read TGTGCCAGCAGATCCGGGACGGTCCTAATGAACACTGAAGCTTTCTTT. This sequence encodes CASRSGTVLMNTEAFF. The full variable domain, with the rest looked up from reference TRBV5-5 and TRBJ1-1, is DAGVTQSPTHLIKTRGQQVTLRCSPISGHKSVSWYQQVLGQGPQFIFQYYEKEERGRGNFPDRFSARQFPNYSSELNVNALLLGDSALYLCASRSGTVLMNTEAFFGQGTRLTVV.

The CDR3 sequence: CASRDRVSGYNEQFF. In DNA form, the CDR3 reads TGTGCCAGCAGGGACAGGGTCTCGGGGTACAATGAGCAGTTCTTC. The chain joins TRBV2 to TRBJ2-1; 8 bases line up with TRBD1. CDR1 and CDR2 from the germline V gene are SNHLY and FYNNEI. With 6 bases clipped from V and 4 bases from J, the junction kept 8 bases outside the gene matches. The CDR3 spans 15 residues.

Details on this clone: One end of the junction does not line up with germline, which may come from a read error. V and J are TRBV29-1 and TRBJ2-7; 10 bases align to TRBD1. The V gene's germline CDR1 is SQVTM and CDR2 ANQGSEA. The CDR3 extends over 15 amino acids. DNA of the CDR3: TGCAGCGCCCTGGGGGGGACAGGGGCTCTATACGAGCAGCACTTC. Protein: CSALGGTGALYEQHF.

Details on this clone: The same CDR3 also results from other DNA sequences found in this sample. The rearrangement joins TRBV30 to TRBJ1-1; TRBD1 is a possible D gene (5 bases). This CDR3 contains 13 residues. V was clipped by 2 bases and J by 4 bases, with 11 bases between them. Germline CDR1 reads GTSNPN; CDR2 reads SVGIG (reference sequence). This chain's CDR3 is CAWSRQGGTEAFF. CDR3 sequence (DNA): TGTGCCTGGAGTCGTCAGGGAGGCACTGAAGCTTTCTTT.

The chain combines TRBV7-9 with TRBJ2-3, with 10 bases matching TRBD1. Germline V CDR1 and CDR2: SEHNR, FQNEAQ (reference sequence). The CDR3 spans 17 residues. V shed 1 base and J 1 base; nucleotides not matched to a gene: 5. This chain's CDR3 is CASSLVSGTGGTDTQYF. The CDR3 DNA follows: TGTGCCAGCAGCTTAGTTTCCGGGACAGGGGGCACAGATACGCAGTATTTT.

This clone has at least ten counts. This chain links TRBV12-3 or TRBV12-4 with TRBJ2-1; D not certain. With 6 bases removed from V and 14 bases from J, the gap between germline ends came to 17 bases. The CDR3 is made up of 12 amino acids. Here the CDR3 DNA reads TGTGCCAGCAGCCCGACCCTGGCTAGAAAGTTCTTC. This translates into CASSPTLARKFF.